This entry concerns a single TCR beta chain. What it binds is unknown. Every single donor had a 2.5 ml blood sample drawn. The data were taken from a study of monozygotic twins with inflammatory bowel disease. Study results and limitations: Discordant twins had repertoire similarity that did not differ from that of concordant twins, possibly from limited power.

TCRdb reanalyzed the 5' RACE reads, giving one entry per CDR3 protein sequence and no DNA. In all, the sample yields fewer than 400,000 distinct CDR3 sequences. Looked up from germline, CDR1 is DFQATT and CDR2 is SNEGSKA (reference sequence). The length of the CDR3 is 15 residues. This clonotype was sampled from a human donor with ulcerative colitis or Crohn's disease, or a healthy co-twin of an affected twin (not recorded which). The sample was blood. The gene calls are TRBV20-1 and TRBJ2-7; checking the TCRdb D call of TRBD2 is not possible without DNA. CDR3 protein: CSARVAGGPAYEQYF.